In its sample, the clone carrying this T cell receptor beta chain was seen many times. What it recognizes is unknown. The data derive from a study of T-cell memory formation after mild COVID-19. Study at large: Most TCR clusters belonged to a single donor.

Study findings and constraints: The SARS-CoV-2 specificity of second-wave clones reaching peak at day 37 remained unverified. For contracting clones, CD4+ ones sat mainly in CM and EM, CD8+ in EMRA.

CDR1 is SEHNR and CDR2 is FQNEAQ in the germline V gene (reference sequence). The CDR3 sequence is 18 residues long. Trimming took off 5 bases at V and 2 bases at J, with 23 bases between the two ends. MiXCR was run by TCRdb on the 5' RACE reads, yielding one entry per CDR3 protein. Of hundreds of thousands of distinct CDR3 sequences detected, around 17% appear once; the ten largest clones hold approximately 12%. The chain employs TRBV7-9 and TRBJ2-3; D perhaps matches TRBD1 (5 bases). The clonotype comes from an adult woman who had mild COVID-19 (a few samples of this study predate the infection). Cell type and time point are not known. What was sequenced was PBMCs or a T cell subset sorted from them (not recorded which). The CDR3 DNA reads as TGTGCCAGCAGCCCACCGCGCGACAGACCCTTCTTCACAGATACGCAGTATTTT. This encodes CASSPPRDRPFFTDTQYF.